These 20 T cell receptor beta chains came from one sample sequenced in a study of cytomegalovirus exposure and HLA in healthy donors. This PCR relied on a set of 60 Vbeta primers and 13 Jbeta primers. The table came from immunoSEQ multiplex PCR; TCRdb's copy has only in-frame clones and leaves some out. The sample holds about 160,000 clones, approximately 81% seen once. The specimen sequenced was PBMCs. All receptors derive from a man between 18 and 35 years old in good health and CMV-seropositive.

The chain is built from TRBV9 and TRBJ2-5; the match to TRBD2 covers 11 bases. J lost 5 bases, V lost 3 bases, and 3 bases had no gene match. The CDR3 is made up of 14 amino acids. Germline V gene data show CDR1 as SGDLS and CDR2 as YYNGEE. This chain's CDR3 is CASSAGTSGETQYF. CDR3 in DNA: TGTGCCAGCAGCGCCGGGACTAGCGGTGAGACCCAGTACTTC. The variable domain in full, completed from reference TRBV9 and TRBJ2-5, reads DSGVTQTPKHLITATGQRVTLRCSPRSGDLSVYWYQQSLDQGLQFLIQYYNGEERAKGNILERFSAQQFPDLHSELNLSSLELGDSALYFCASSAGTSGETQYFGPGTRLLVL.

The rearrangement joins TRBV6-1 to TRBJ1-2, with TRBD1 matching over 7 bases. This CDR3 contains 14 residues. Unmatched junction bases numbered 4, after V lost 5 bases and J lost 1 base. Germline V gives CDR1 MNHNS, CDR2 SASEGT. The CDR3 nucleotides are TGTGCCAGCAGTCCGACAGGGAGTAACTATGGCTACACCTTC. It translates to CASSPTGSNYGYTF.

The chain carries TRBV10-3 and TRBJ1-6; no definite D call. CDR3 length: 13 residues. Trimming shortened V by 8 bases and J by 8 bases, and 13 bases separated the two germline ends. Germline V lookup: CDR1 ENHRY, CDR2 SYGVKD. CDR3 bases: TGTGCCATCGCCCGGGATTCGGATTCACCCCTCCACTTT. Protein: CAIARDSDSPLHF.

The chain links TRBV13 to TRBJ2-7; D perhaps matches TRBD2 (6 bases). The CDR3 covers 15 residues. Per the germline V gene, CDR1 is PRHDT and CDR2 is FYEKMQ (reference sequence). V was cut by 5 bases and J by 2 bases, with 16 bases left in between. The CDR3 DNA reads TGTGCCAGCAGCCCTGGGGGGTCTGGTACCTACGAGCAGTACTTC. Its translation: CASSPGGSGTYEQYF. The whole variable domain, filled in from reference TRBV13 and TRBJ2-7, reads AAGVIQSPRHLIKEKRETATLKCYPIPRHDTVYWYQQGPGQDPQFLISFYEKMQSDKGSIPDRFSAQQFSDYHSELNMSSLELGDSALYFCASSPGGSGTYEQYFGPGTRLTVT.

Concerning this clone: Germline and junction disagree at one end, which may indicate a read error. Written as DNA, the CDR3 is TGTGCCAGCAGCTTAGAGGGCAGGGGGTTCAAAAACAGTCAGTACTTC. It yields the protein CASSLEGRGFKNSQYF. This chain joins TRBV7-8 and TRBJ2-4; TRBD1 agrees at 7 bases. The CDR3 extends over 16 amino acids. Germline values: CDR1 SGHVS, CDR2 FQNEAQ.

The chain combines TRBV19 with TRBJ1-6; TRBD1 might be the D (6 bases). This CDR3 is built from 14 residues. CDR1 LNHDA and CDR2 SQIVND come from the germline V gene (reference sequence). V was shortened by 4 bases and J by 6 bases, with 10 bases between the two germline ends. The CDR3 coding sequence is TGTGCCAGTAGTAGTCAGGGGAGTAATTCACCCCTCCACTTT. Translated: CASSSQGSNSPLHF.

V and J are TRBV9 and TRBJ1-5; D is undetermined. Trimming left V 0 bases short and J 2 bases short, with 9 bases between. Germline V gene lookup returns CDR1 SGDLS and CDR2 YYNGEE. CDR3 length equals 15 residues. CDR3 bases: TGTGCCAGCAGCGTAGGCCCGGCGGGCAATCAGCCCCAGCATTTT. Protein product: CASSVGPAGNQPQHF.

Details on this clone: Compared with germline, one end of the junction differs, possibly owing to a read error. The CDR3 DNA is TGTGCCAGCAGCTTAGATGGACTAGCGGGGGGGCGGATTTTT. This sequence encodes CASSLDGLAGGRIF. The chain couples TRBV11-2 to TRBJ2-3; the match to TRBD2 covers 15 bases. CDR3 size: 14 residues. Germline V lookup: CDR1 SGHAT, CDR2 FQNNGV.

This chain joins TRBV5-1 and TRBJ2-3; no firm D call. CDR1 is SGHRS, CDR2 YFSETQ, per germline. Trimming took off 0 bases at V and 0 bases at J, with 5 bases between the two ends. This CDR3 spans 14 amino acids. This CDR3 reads CASSLDQSTDTQYF. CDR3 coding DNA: TGCGCCAGCAGCTTGGACCAGAGCACAGATACGCAGTATTTT.

In nucleotides, the CDR3 is TGTGCCTGCCTCGGGCAGGGGTTCCACGAGCAGTACTTC. As protein: CACLGQGFHEQYF. The chain carries TRBV30 and TRBJ2-7; maybe TRBD1 (6 bases). Looked up from germline, CDR1 is GTSNPN and CDR2 is SVGIG (reference sequence). This CDR3 comprises 13 residues. V lost 6 bases and J lost 5, with 17 bases in between.

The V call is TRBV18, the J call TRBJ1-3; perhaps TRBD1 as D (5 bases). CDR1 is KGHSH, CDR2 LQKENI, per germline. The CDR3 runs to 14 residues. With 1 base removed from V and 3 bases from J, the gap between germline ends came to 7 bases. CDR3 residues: CASSPRDSGNTIYF. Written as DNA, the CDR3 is TGTGCCAGCTCACCACGCGACAGTGGAAACACCATATATTTT.

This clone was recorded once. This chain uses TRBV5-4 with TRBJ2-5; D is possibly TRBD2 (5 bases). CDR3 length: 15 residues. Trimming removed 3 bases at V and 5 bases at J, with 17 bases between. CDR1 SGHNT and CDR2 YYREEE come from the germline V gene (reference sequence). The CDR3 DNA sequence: TGTGCCAGCAGCTCACACCCGGGCGGCGGGGAGACCCAGTACTTC. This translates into CASSSHPGGGETQYF. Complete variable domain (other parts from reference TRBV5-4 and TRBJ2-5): ETGVTQSPTHLIKTRGQQVTLRCSSQSGHNTVSWYQQALGQGPQFIFQYYREEENGRGNFPPRFSGLQFPNYSSELNVNALELDDSALYLCASSSHPGGGETQYFGPGTRLLVL.

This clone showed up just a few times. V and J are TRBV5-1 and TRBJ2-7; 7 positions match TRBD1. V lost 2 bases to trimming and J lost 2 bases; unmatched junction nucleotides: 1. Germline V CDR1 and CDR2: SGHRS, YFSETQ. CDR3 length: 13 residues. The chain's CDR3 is CASSFGQAYEQYF. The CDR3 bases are TGCGCCAGCAGCTTTGGACAGGCCTACGAGCAGTACTTC.

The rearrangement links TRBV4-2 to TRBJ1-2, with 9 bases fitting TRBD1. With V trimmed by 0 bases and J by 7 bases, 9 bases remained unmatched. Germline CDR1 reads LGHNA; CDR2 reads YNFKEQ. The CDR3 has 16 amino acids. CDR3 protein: CASSQDSNRGPAGYTF. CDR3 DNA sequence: TGTGCCAGCAGCCAAGATTCCAACAGGGGGCCCGCTGGCTACACCTTC.

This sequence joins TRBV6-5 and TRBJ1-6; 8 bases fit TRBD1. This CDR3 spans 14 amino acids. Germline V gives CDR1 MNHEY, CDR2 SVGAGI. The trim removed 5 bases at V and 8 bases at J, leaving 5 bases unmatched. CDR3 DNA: TGTGCCAGCAGTCGGACAGGGAGGGATTCACCCCTCCACTTT. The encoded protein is CASSRTGRDSPLHF.

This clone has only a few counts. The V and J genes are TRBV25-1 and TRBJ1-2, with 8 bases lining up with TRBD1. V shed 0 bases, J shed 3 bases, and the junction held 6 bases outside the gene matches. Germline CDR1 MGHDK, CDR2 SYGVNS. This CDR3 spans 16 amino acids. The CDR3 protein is CASSEYGGQGDYGYTF. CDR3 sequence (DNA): TGTGCCAGCAGTGAATATGGCGGACAGGGAGACTATGGCTACACCTTC.

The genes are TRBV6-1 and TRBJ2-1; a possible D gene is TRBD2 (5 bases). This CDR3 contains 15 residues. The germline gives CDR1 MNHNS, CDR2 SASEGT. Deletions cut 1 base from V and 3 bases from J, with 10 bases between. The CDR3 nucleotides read TGTGCCAGCAGTGAAGGGGTGGGGAGCTACAATGAGCAGTTCTTC. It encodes CASSEGVGSYNEQFF.

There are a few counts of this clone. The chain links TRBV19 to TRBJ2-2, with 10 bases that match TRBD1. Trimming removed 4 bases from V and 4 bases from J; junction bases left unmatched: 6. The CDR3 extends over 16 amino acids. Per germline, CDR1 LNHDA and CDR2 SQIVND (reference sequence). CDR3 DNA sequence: TGTGCCAGTAGTAAGACCGGGACAGGGGCCACCGGGGAGCTGTTTTTT. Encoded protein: CASSKTGTGATGELFF.

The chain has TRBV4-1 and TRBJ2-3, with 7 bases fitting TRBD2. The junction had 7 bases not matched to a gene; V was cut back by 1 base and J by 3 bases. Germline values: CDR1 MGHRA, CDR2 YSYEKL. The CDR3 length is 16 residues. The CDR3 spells CASSQALVRGTDTQYF. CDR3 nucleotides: TGCGCCAGCAGCCAAGCGCTGGTGCGGGGGACAGATACGCAGTATTTT.

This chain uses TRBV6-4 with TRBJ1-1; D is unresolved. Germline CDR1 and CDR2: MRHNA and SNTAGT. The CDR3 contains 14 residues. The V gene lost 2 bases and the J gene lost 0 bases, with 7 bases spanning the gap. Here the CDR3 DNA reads TGTGCCAGCAGTGACAGCGAGATGAACACTGAAGCTTTCTTT. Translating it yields CASSDSEMNTEAFF.